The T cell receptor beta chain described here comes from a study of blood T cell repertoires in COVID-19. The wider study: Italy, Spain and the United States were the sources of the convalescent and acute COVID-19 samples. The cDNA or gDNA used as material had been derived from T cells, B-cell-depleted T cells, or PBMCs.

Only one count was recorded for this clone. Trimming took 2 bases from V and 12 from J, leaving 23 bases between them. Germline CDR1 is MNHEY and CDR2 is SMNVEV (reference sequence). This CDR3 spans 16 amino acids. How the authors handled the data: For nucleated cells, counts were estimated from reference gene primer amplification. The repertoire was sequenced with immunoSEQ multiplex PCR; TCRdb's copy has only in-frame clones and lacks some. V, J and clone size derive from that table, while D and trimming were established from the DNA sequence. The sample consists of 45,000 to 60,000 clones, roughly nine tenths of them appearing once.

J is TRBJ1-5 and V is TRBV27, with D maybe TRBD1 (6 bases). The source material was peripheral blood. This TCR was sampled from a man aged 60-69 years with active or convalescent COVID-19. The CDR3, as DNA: TGTGCCAGCAGTTTAACCACAGGGCTGGCCATGACACTCCAGCATTTT. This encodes CASSLTTGLAMTLQHF.